This entry describes one T cell receptor beta chain. TCRdb's copy holds only in-frame clones and misses some; the assay was immunoSEQ multiplex PCR. The data show hundreds of thousands of clones, with around 88% seen just once and roughly 2.1% held by the top ten. This specimen belongs to a study of blood T cell repertoires in COVID-19. The clonotype was recovered from a woman in her 30s who had recovered from COVID-19. The sample taken for sequencing was peripheral blood.

CDR3 sequence reads: CASSLDRGGYTF. In DNA, the CDR3 is TGTGCCAGCAGTTTAGACAGGGGTGGCTACACCTTC. The chain links TRBV12-3 or TRBV12-4 to TRBJ1-2; 7 positions agree with TRBD1. Trimming cost V 1 base and J 7 bases; bases outside gene matches: 0. This CDR3 contains 12 residues.